Below, 16 T cell receptor beta chains from the same sample are listed, as sequenced in a study of Ad26.COV2.S vaccination and SARS-CoV-2 variants (dated by TCRdb to about 2021). Receptor libraries were prepared by the immunoSEQ multiplex PCR assay. TCRdb's version of the immuneACCESS table is confined to in-frame rearrangements and falls short of the full clone set. An unresolved V gene accounts for under half of the shortfall where checked; the remainder is of unknown origin. This sample lists some 640,000 clones; 89% were detected once. Of the sample, roughly 1.5% falls within the top ten clones. According to the study, the label for this sample's treatment or condition signals: roughly 19 received Ad26.COV2.S at low or high dose, single or two shots; roughly 5 received placebo; per-sample allocation not given. For vaccine and placebo recipients, repertoires were sequenced using samples collected on day 63 after the first injection.

This sample comprised peripheral blood, obtained in a trial of Ad26.COV2.S vaccine versus placebo. The receptors derive from a person between 18 and 59 years old who received the Ad26.COV2.S COVID-19 vaccine or a placebo.

The chain's CDR3 is CASSRGTNNSPLHF. In DNA, the CDR3 is TGTGCCAGCAGCAGGGGAACGAATAATTCACCCCTCCACTTT. The rearrangement links TRBV6-4 to TRBJ1-6, with a possible D match to TRBD1 (6 bases). Germline-derived CDR1 and CDR2 are MRHNA and SNTAGT. V was cut by 6 bases and J by 5 bases, with 11 bases left in between. This CDR3 is 14 amino acids long.

The J gene is TRBJ2-3, the V gene TRBV11-3; D tentatively reads TRBD1 or TRBD2 (5 bases each). Trimming removed 5 bases at V and 0 bases at J, with 9 bases between. The CDR3 extends over 14 amino acids. In germline, CDR1 is SGHNT, CDR2 YENEEA. In nucleotides, the CDR3 is TGTGCCAGCAGCAGAGGGGAGAGCACAGATACGCAGTATTTT. Translating gives CASSRGESTDTQYF.

Of note for this clone: This specimen includes other DNA sequences encoding the same CDR3. The chain couples TRBV10-3 to TRBJ1-1; no clear D gene. Germline V gene sequence: CDR1 ENHRY, CDR2 SYGVKD. The CDR3 extends over 12 amino acids. V was shortened by 3 bases and J by 1 base, with 3 bases between the two germline ends. CDR3 nucleotide sequence: TGTGCCATCAGTGAACGGAACACTGAAGCTTTCTTT. This encodes CAISERNTEAFF.

The gene calls are TRBV19 and TRBJ1-5; 7 bases fit TRBD1. The CDR3 length is 14 residues. Unmatched junction bases numbered 10, after V lost 4 bases and J lost 10 bases. The germline V gene has CDR1 LNHDA and CDR2 SQIVND (reference sequence). CDR3 in DNA: TGTGCCAGTAGTAGGGGACAGCCCGGGGCTCCCCAGCATTTT. It translates to CASSRGQPGAPQHF.

This clone came up once. The genes are TRBV7-3 and TRBJ2-2; 8 nucleotides match TRBD2. Looked up from germline, CDR1 is SGHTA and CDR2 is FQGTGA. V gave up 6 bases and J gave up 6 bases; unmatched junction bases: 6. This CDR3 spans 14 amino acids. For the CDR3, the DNA is TGTGCCAGCAGTCAGACTAGCGCATCCGGGGAGCTGTTTTTT. Its protein is CASSQTSASGELFF.

As for this clone: Other DNA sequences within the sample encode an identical CDR3. The chain recombines TRBV19 with TRBJ1-5; maybe TRBD1 (6 bases). The germline V gene encodes CDR1 LNHDA and CDR2 SQIVND (reference sequence). The CDR3 consists of 14 residues. Trimming removed 1 base from V and 4 bases from J, with 8 bases in between. This chain's CDR3 is CASSIGGRNQPQHF. The CDR3 DNA is TGTGCCAGTAGTATAGGGGGGCGGAATCAGCCCCAGCATTTT.

As for this clone: This CDR3 is also generated by other DNA sequences in the sample. The chain recombines TRBV27 with TRBJ2-7; D may be TRBD1 (5 bases). V lost 2 bases, J lost 7 bases, and 9 bases lay in between. This CDR3 has 12 residues. Germline CDR1 is MNHEY and CDR2 is SMNVEV (reference sequence). The CDR3 region is CASSLDSREQYF. Here the CDR3 DNA reads TGTGCCAGCAGTTTAGACAGCAGAGAGCAGTACTTC.

The chain recombines TRBV7-9 with TRBJ2-3; D may be TRBD1 or TRBD2 (5 bases each). The V and J ends lost 3 bases and 4 bases respectively, with 8 bases between them. The CDR3 covers 13 residues. Germline CDR1 reads SEHNR; CDR2 reads FQNEAQ (reference sequence). CDR3 sequence (DNA): TGTGCCAGCAGCTTGGGGGATTCAGATACGCAGTATTTT. Its translation: CASSLGDSDTQYF.

The chain combines TRBV7-3 with TRBJ2-3; D may match TRBD1 or TRBD2 (5 bases each). Between the trimmed V and J ends, which lost 1 base and 2 bases, there was a span of 34 bases. The CDR3 covers 23 residues. Germline CDR1 SGHTA, CDR2 FQGTGA. DNA of the CDR3: TGTGCCAGCAGCTTAAATCCGGTTTATCCGGGACCTCATCTTACCCCCGCCACAGATACGCAGTATTTT. This gives the protein CASSLNPVYPGPHLTPATDTQYF.

The chain employs TRBV4-2 and TRBJ2-7; D gene uncertain. The CDR3 runs to 14 residues. CDR1 LGHNA and CDR2 YNFKEQ come from the germline V gene. The V gene lost 0 bases and the J gene lost 1 base, with 7 bases spanning the gap. The CDR3 nucleotides read TGTGCCAGCAGCCAAGATCTGTATTCCTACGAGCAGTACTTC. Residues: CASSQDLYSYEQYF.

V gene TRBV11-3 combines with J gene TRBJ1-1; a weak D match, TRBD1 (5 bases). Germline CDR1 and CDR2: SGHNT and YENEEA. The length of the CDR3 is 13 residues. With 6 bases removed from V and 2 bases from J, the gap between germline ends came to 10 bases. CDR3 DNA: TGTGCCAGCAGTCAGGGAATTAACACTGAAGCTTTCTTT. Protein sequence: CASSQGINTEAFF. The full variable domain, with the rest looked up from reference TRBV11-3 and TRBJ1-1, is EAGVVQSPRYKIIEKKQPVAFWCNPISGHNTLYWYLQNLGQGPELLIRYENEEAVDDSQLPKDRFSAERLKGVDSTLKIQPAELGDSAVYLCASSQGINTEAFFGQGTRLTVV.

Details on this clone: Different DNA sequences within this sample yield the same CDR3. The rearrangement links TRBV19 to TRBJ2-1; 7 nucleotides agree with TRBD1. V lost 1 base and J lost 4; bases outside the gene matches: 4. From germline, CDR1 is LNHDA and CDR2 SQIVND (reference sequence). This CDR3 spans 15 amino acids. The CDR3 nucleotides are TGTGCCAGTAGTATAGGACAGGGTAGGTACAATGAGCAGTTCTTC. This encodes CASSIGQGRYNEQFF.

This clone was recorded once. The chain joins TRBV11-2 to TRBJ2-7, with 9 bases matching TRBD1. Germline CDR1 SGHAT, CDR2 FQNNGV. The CDR3 length is 15 residues. The V and J ends lost 3 bases and 5 bases, in that order; junction bases with no gene match: 8. The CDR3 spells CASSFSGDRADEQYF. The CDR3 nucleotides are TGTGCCAGCAGCTTTTCGGGGGACAGGGCCGACGAGCAGTACTTC.

V usage is TRBV27 and J usage is TRBJ2-1; D is perhaps TRBD2 (6 bases). Trimming removed 2 bases at V and 2 bases at J, with 22 bases between. This CDR3 comprises 19 residues. Germline CDR1 MNHEY, CDR2 SMNVEV (reference sequence). CDR3 residues: CASSLRMGHIAETYNEQFF. DNA of the CDR3: TGTGCCAGCAGTTTACGCATGGGGCATATAGCGGAGACCTACAATGAGCAGTTCTTC.

This sequence joins TRBV21-1 and TRBJ1-2. TRBV21-1 is termed a pseudogene. The CDR3 extends over 12 amino acids. CDR3 nucleotide sequence: TGTGCCAGCAGACCCGAGGGGTCGGTCTACACCTTC. Translated: CASRPEGSVYTF.

The chain combines TRBV27 with TRBJ2-3, with TRBD1 as a possible D gene (6 bases). V lost 5 bases to trimming and J lost 2 bases, with 14 bases between them. This CDR3 has 15 amino acids. The V gene's germline CDR1 is MNHEY and CDR2 SMNVEV (reference sequence). The CDR3 sequence: CASSPRDIATDTQYF. For the CDR3, the DNA is TGTGCCAGCAGTCCCAGGGACATAGCCACAGATACGCAGTATTTT.